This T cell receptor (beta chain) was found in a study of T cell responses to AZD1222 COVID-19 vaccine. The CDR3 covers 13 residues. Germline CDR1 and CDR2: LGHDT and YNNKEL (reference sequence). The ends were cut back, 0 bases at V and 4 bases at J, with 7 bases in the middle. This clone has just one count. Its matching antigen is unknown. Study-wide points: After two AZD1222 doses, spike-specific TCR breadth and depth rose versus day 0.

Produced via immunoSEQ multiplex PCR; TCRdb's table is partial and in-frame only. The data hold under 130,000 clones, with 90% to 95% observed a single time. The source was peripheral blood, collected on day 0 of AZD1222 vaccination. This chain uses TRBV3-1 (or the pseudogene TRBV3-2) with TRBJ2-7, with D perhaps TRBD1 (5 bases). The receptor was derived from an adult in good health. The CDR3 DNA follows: TGTGCCAGCAGCCAAGAATCAGGGTACGAGCAGTACTTC. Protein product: CASSQESGYEQYF.